The rows below give T cell receptor beta chains drawn from one sample of a study of T cell responses to AZD1222 COVID-19 vaccine. Clones were sequenced by immunoSEQ multiplex PCR, and TCRdb holds only the in-frame ones, with some missing. The sample includes approximately 100,000 clones, 89% of them seen just once. The sequences come from peripheral blood, collected on day 0 of AZD1222 vaccination. All receptors derive from an adult in good health. CDR3s include the opening cysteine and the closing phenylalanine or tryptophan. A D gene is named only where the DNA matches it firmly. The size field is filled for only some rows; it gives once, few, many or a size class.

abundance: NA
v_gene: TRBV24-1
j_gene: TRBJ2-1
d_gene: NA
CDR3nt: TGTGCCACCAGTATCCGGGGATACAATGAGCAGTTCTTC
CDR3aa: CATSIRGYNEQFF

abundance: NA
v_gene: TRBV9
j_gene: TRBJ2-7
d_gene: NA
CDR3nt: TGTGCCAGCAGCGTAGGATGGGACGAGCAGTACTTC
CDR3aa: CASSVGWDEQYF

abundance: NA
v_gene: TRBV5-8
j_gene: TRBJ2-1
d_gene: NA
CDR3nt: TGTGCCAGCAGTCGCGGACGGATGAGGAATGAGCAGTTCTTC
CDR3aa: CASSRGRMRNEQFF

abundance: NA
v_gene: TRBV15
j_gene: TRBJ2-7
d_gene: NA
CDR3nt: TGTGCCACCAGCAGCAGACTGGGATCCTCCTACGAGCAGTACTTC
CDR3aa: CATSSRLGSSYEQYF

abundance: NA
v_gene: TRBV7-8
j_gene: TRBJ1-3
d_gene: NA
CDR3nt: TGTGCCAGCAGCTTAGGAGAGGACACCATATATTTT
CDR3aa: CASSLGEDTIYF

abundance: NA
v_gene: TRBV7-8
j_gene: TRBJ2-3
d_gene: NA
CDR3nt: TGTGCCAGCAGCCTACGGGCGGATACGCAGTATTTT
CDR3aa: CASSLRADTQYF

abundance: NA
v_gene: TRBV6-5
j_gene: TRBJ1-2
d_gene: TRBD1
CDR3nt: TGTGCCAGCAGTTACGGACAGGGGATCGGCTACACCTTC
CDR3aa: CASSYGQGIGYTF

abundance: NA
v_gene: TRBV7-6
j_gene: TRBJ2-7
d_gene: NA
CDR3nt: TGTGCCAGCAGCTTAGGATCGGGTGCCGCCTACGAGCAGTACTTC
CDR3aa: CASSLGSGAAYEQYF

abundance: NA
v_gene: TRBV11-2
j_gene: TRBJ2-5
d_gene: NA
CDR3nt: TGTGCCAGCAGCTTAGGAGGGGGGGAGTACCAAGAGACCCAGTACTTC
CDR3aa: CASSLGGGEYQETQYF

abundance: NA
v_gene: TRBV19
j_gene: TRBJ2-7
d_gene: TRBD2
CDR3nt: TGTGCCAGTAGTATTGTAGCGGGGAACTCCTACGAGCAGTACTTC
CDR3aa: CASSIVAGNSYEQYF

abundance: NA
v_gene: TRBV5-4
j_gene: TRBJ2-3
d_gene: TRBD2
CDR3nt: TGTGCCAGCAGCTGGGGACTAGTGGGGAAAATCACAGATACGCAGTATTTT
CDR3aa: CASSWGLVGKITDTQYF

abundance: NA
v_gene: TRBV9
j_gene: TRBJ2-2
d_gene: NA
CDR3nt: TGTGCCAGCAGCGTAGACGCCCGGGCCCCAGCTCTAGTGGAGCTGTTTTTT
CDR3aa: CASSVDARAPALVELFF

abundance: once
v_gene: TRBV5-5
j_gene: TRBJ1-3
d_gene: NA
CDR3nt: TGTGCCAGCAGCTTGGGCGGGCCCGGATCTGGAAACACCATATATTTT
CDR3aa: CASSLGGPGSGNTIYF

abundance: NA
v_gene: TRBV12-5
j_gene: TRBJ1-3
d_gene: NA
CDR3nt: TGTGCTAGTGGTTTCCCCTTACCCGACAGACACTCTGGAAACACCATATATTTT
CDR3aa: CASGFPLPDRHSGNTIYF

abundance: NA
v_gene: TRBV5-1
j_gene: TRBJ2-7
d_gene: TRBD2
CDR3nt: TGCGCCAGCAGCCCGACCGGGACTAGCGGGGGGGCCTACGAGCAGTACTTC
CDR3aa: CASSPTGTSGGAYEQYF

abundance: NA
v_gene: TRBV27
j_gene: TRBJ2-3
d_gene: NA
CDR3nt: TGTGCCAGCAGTCCCATTCAGGCAGATACGCAGTATTTT
CDR3aa: CASSPIQADTQYF

abundance: once
v_gene: TRBV4-2
j_gene: TRBJ2-5
d_gene: NA
CDR3nt: TGTGCCAGCAGCCAAAGTCATGGTCCGGGGGCCCGGGAGACCCAGTACTTC
CDR3aa: CASSQSHGPGARETQYF

abundance: once
v_gene: TRBV5-1
j_gene: TRBJ2-5
d_gene: NA
CDR3nt: TGCGCCAGCAGCTTGGGGCAGGGAGGAGAGACCCAGTACTTC
CDR3aa: CASSLGQGGETQYF

abundance: NA
v_gene: TRBV3-1/TRBV3-2
j_gene: TRBJ2-7
d_gene: TRBD1
CDR3nt: TGTGCCAGCAGCGGGGACAGGGTATCCTACGAGCAGTACTTC
CDR3aa: CASSGDRVSYEQYF

abundance: NA
v_gene: TRBV7-2
j_gene: TRBJ2-3
d_gene: NA
CDR3nt: TGTGCCAGCAGCTCGAAGCTCTTACCAGATACGCAGTATTTT
CDR3aa: CASSSKLLPDTQYF

abundance: NA
v_gene: TRBV7-8
j_gene: TRBJ1-2
d_gene: NA
CDR3nt: TGTGCCAGCAGGGGGGGGGAACTTTATGGCTACACCTTC
CDR3aa: CASRGGELYGYTF

abundance: NA
v_gene: TRBV18
j_gene: TRBJ2-3
d_gene: NA
CDR3nt: TGTGCCAGCTCTCAGAATAGTCTCGGCGTAGATACGCAGTATTTT
CDR3aa: CASSQNSLGVDTQYF

abundance: NA
v_gene: TRBV10-3
j_gene: TRBJ2-3
d_gene: TRBD2
CDR3nt: TGTGCCATCAGTGATAGCGGGGGGCAGACAGATACGCAGTATTTT
CDR3aa: CAISDSGGQTDTQYF

abundance: once
v_gene: TRBV7-7
j_gene: TRBJ2-1
d_gene: TRBD1
CDR3nt: TGTGCCAGCAGCCCGAGTGACAGGGGGCGCGGGAATGAGCAGTTCTTC
CDR3aa: CASSPSDRGRGNEQFF

abundance: NA
v_gene: TRBV24-1
j_gene: TRBJ1-3
d_gene: TRBD1
CDR3nt: TGTGCCACCATTATAGGGACAGGGGACTCTGGAAACACCATATATTTT
CDR3aa: CATIIGTGDSGNTIYF

abundance: medium-sized
v_gene: TRBV2
j_gene: TRBJ1-5
d_gene: NA
CDR3nt: TGTGCCAGCAGTGTCGGTCAGCCCCAGCATTTT
CDR3aa: CASSVGQPQHF

abundance: few
v_gene: TRBV28
j_gene: TRBJ2-7
d_gene: NA
CDR3nt: TGTGCCAGCAGTTTATACGGGTACGAGCAGTACTTC
CDR3aa: CASSLYGYEQYF

abundance: NA
v_gene: TRBV2
j_gene: TRBJ2-1
d_gene: TRBD1
CDR3nt: TGTGCCAGCAGTGCTACCGGGACAGGGGCTTACAATGAGCAGTTCTTC
CDR3aa: CASSATGTGAYNEQFF

abundance: few
v_gene: TRBV7-9
j_gene: TRBJ1-2
d_gene: NA
CDR3nt: TGTGCCAGCAGCTTAGGGGTGGCGGGGAACTATGGCTACACCTTC
CDR3aa: CASSLGVAGNYGYTF

abundance: NA
v_gene: TRBV21-1
j_gene: TRBJ2-7
d_gene: NA
CDR3nt: TGTGCCAGCAGCAAAACCGGGCAGTACTTC
CDR3aa: CASSKTGQYF

abundance: NA
v_gene: TRBV5-8
j_gene: TRBJ1-2
d_gene: NA
CDR3nt: TGTGCCAGCAGCTTGCCCGTCAACTATGGCTACACCTTC
CDR3aa: CASSLPVNYGYTF

abundance: NA
v_gene: TRBV7-9
j_gene: TRBJ1-1
d_gene: TRBD1
CDR3nt: TGTGCCAGCAGCTTTAATCCTCAGGGGGTAGCTTTCTTT
CDR3aa: CASSFNPQGVAFF

abundance: NA
v_gene: TRBV10-1
j_gene: TRBJ2-2
d_gene: NA
CDR3nt: TGCGCCAGCAGTGGTTCCTGGAGTACGAACACCGGGGAGCTGTTTTTT
CDR3aa: CASSGSWSTNTGELFF

abundance: NA
v_gene: TRBV14
j_gene: TRBJ1-1
d_gene: NA
CDR3nt: TGTGCCAGCAGCCCCGGAGGTGTCACTGAAGCTTTCTTT
CDR3aa: CASSPGGVTEAFF

abundance: NA
v_gene: TRBV27
j_gene: TRBJ2-3
d_gene: TRBD2
CDR3nt: TGTGCCAGCAGTTTATATACTAGCGGCGGTACGCAGTATTTT
CDR3aa: CASSLYTSGGTQYF

abundance: NA
v_gene: TRBV28
j_gene: TRBJ1-2
d_gene: NA
CDR3nt: TGTGCCAGCAGTTTGGGGCAGGGAGAGGGTGGCTACACCTTC
CDR3aa: CASSLGQGEGGYTF

abundance: NA
v_gene: TRBV3-1/TRBV3-2
j_gene: TRBJ2-1
d_gene: NA
CDR3nt: TGTGCCAGCAGCCAAGTAATAGGGAATAATGAGCAGTTCTTC
CDR3aa: CASSQVIGNNEQFF

abundance: few
v_gene: TRBV18
j_gene: TRBJ2-3
d_gene: NA
CDR3nt: TGTGCCAGCTCACCGCGGAATAGTGGGGCGGCTCAAGATACGCAGTATTTT
CDR3aa: CASSPRNSGAAQDTQYF

abundance: NA
v_gene: TRBV12-3/TRBV12-4
j_gene: TRBJ1-5
d_gene: NA
CDR3nt: TGTGCCAGCAGCTATAGCAATCAGCCCCAGCATTTT
CDR3aa: CASSYSNQPQHF

abundance: NA
v_gene: TRBV27
j_gene: TRBJ1-3
d_gene: TRBD1
CDR3nt: TGTGCCAGCAGTTCCATGACAGGGATAGGAAACACCATATATTTT
CDR3aa: CASSSMTGIGNTIYF

abundance: medium-sized
v_gene: TRBV4-2
j_gene: TRBJ2-7
d_gene: TRBD2
CDR3nt: TGTGCCAGCAGCCAAGATCTTTATGGGACTAGGGTCTACGAGCAGTACTTC
CDR3aa: CASSQDLYGTRVYEQYF

abundance: NA
v_gene: TRBV2
j_gene: TRBJ2-5
d_gene: NA
CDR3nt: TGTGCCAGCAGTGTTGGGCCGGAGACCCAGTACTTC
CDR3aa: CASSVGPETQYF

abundance: once
v_gene: TRBV6-5
j_gene: TRBJ2-1
d_gene: TRBD1
CDR3nt: TGTGCCAGCAGTTATAGACAGGGATACAATGAGCAGTTCTTC
CDR3aa: CASSYRQGYNEQFF

abundance: NA
v_gene: TRBV29-1
j_gene: TRBJ1-1
d_gene: TRBD1
CDR3nt: TGCAGCCTTACAGGGGGAAACACTGAAGCTTTCTTT
CDR3aa: CSLTGGNTEAFF

abundance: NA
v_gene: TRBV11-2
j_gene: TRBJ2-1
d_gene: NA
CDR3nt: TGTGCCAGCAGCGTAGACAGTATCGATGAGCAGTTCTTC
CDR3aa: CASSVDSIDEQFF

abundance: NA
v_gene: TRBV5-7
j_gene: TRBJ2-7
d_gene: NA
CDR3nt: TGTGCCAGCAGCTTCCAAGGCTCCTACGAGCAGTACTTC
CDR3aa: CASSFQGSYEQYF

abundance: once
v_gene: TRBV5-4
j_gene: TRBJ2-5
d_gene: NA
CDR3nt: TGTGCCAGCAGCTCCGAGCTACAGAAAGAGACCCAGTACTTC
CDR3aa: CASSSELQKETQYF

abundance: NA
v_gene: TRBV11-3
j_gene: TRBJ2-2
d_gene: NA
CDR3nt: TGTGCCAGCAGCTTAGAGGAGTGGGGGGGCCGGGAGGAGCTGTTTTTT
CDR3aa: CASSLEEWGGREELFF

abundance: once
v_gene: TRBV7-6
j_gene: TRBJ2-1
d_gene: TRBD1
CDR3nt: TGTGCCAGCAGCCACGGACAGGTTGGGGGCAATGAGCAGTTCTTC
CDR3aa: CASSHGQVGGNEQFF